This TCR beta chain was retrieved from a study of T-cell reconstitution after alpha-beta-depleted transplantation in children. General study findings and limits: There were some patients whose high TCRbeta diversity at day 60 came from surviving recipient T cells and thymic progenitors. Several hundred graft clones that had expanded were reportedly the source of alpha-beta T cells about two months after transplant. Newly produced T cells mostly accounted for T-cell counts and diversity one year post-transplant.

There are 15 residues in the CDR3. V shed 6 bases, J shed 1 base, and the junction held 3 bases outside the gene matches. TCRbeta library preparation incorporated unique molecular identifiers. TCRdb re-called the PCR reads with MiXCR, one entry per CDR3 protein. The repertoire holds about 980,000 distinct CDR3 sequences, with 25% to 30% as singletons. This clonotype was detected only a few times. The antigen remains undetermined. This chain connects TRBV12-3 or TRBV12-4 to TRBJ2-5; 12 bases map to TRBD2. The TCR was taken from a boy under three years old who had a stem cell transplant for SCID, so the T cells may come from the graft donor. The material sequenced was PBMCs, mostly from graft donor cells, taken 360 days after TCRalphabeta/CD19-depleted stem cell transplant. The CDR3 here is CASRKLAGGQETQYF. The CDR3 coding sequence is TGTGCCAGCAGGAAACTAGCGGGGGGCCAAGAGACCCAGTACTTC.